The 12 T cell receptor beta chains presented below share a single source sample, sequenced in a study of cytomegalovirus exposure and HLA in healthy donors. The assay was immunoSEQ multiplex PCR, and TCRdb's table has in-frame clones only and misses some. This table has about 280,000 clones, approximately 90% appearing once. Specimen: PBMCs. These receptors all come from a woman in her late teens or twenties in good health and CMV-seronegative.

The gene calls are TRBV7-9 and TRBJ1-3, with 8 nucleotides matching TRBD1. CDR3 length: 14 residues. The V gene end was trimmed by 6 bases and the J gene end by 2 bases; junction bases not matched to a gene: 3. Germline CDR1 is SEHNR and CDR2 is FQNEAQ (reference sequence). The CDR3 DNA reads TGTGCCAGCAGATCAGGGGGCACTGGAAACACCATATATTTT. Translating it yields CASRSGGTGNTIYF.

The chain combines TRBV19 with TRBJ2-7, with D perhaps TRBD2 (5 bases). The length of the CDR3 is 13 residues. Deletions cut 5 bases from V and 3 bases from J, with 11 bases between. From germline, CDR1 is LNHDA and CDR2 SQIVND (reference sequence). Written as DNA, the CDR3 is TGTGCCAGTAGTGACCGGGAAAACTACGAGCAGTACTTC. It codes for CASSDRENYEQYF.

The sample holds a few counts of this clone. The chain couples TRBV6-5 to TRBJ1-6; TRBD1 matches at 9 bases. The CDR3 runs to 15 residues. Trimming removed 6 bases from V and 6 bases from J; junction bases left unmatched: 6. CDR1 is MNHEY, CDR2 SVGAGI, per germline. The CDR3 sequence: CASRGDRGFNSPLHF. Written as DNA, the CDR3 is TGTGCCAGCAGGGGCGACAGGGGGTTTAATTCACCCCTCCACTTT.

V usage is TRBV27 and J usage is TRBJ1-1; the match to TRBD1 covers 7 bases. The ends lost 1 base at V and 10 bases at J; junction bases unmatched: 6. This CDR3 spans 13 amino acids. Germline CDR1 and CDR2: MNHEY and SMNVEV (reference sequence). CDR3 coding DNA: TGTGCCAGCAGTTTATTGGGGACAGACGGAGCTTTCTTT. This codes for CASSLLGTDGAFF.

This sequence joins TRBV18 and TRBJ1-2; 10 positions agree with TRBD1. CDR1 and CDR2 (germline): KGHSH, LQKENI. The V and J ends lost 4 bases and 6 bases, in that order; junction bases with no gene match: 2. The CDR3 contains 13 residues. CDR3 amino acids: CASSRTGGDGYTF. CDR3 DNA sequence: TGTGCCAGCTCACGGACAGGGGGTGATGGCTACACCTTC.

This clone has just one count. The V gene is TRBV30, the J gene TRBJ2-5, with D possibly being TRBD1 (6 bases). The ends were cut back, 4 bases at V and 2 bases at J, with 11 bases in the middle. From germline, CDR1 is GTSNPN and CDR2 SVGIG (reference sequence). The length of the CDR3 is 13 residues. The CDR3 nucleotides are TGTGCCTGGAAACGGACAGATCAAGAGACCCAGTACTTC. Protein product: CAWKRTDQETQYF. Filled out from reference TRBV30 and TRBJ2-5, the complete variable domain reads SQTIHQWPATLVQPVGSPLSLECTVEGTSNPNLYWYRQAAGRGLQLLFYSVGIGQISSEVPQNLSASRPQDRQFILSSKKLLLSDSGFYLCAWKRTDQETQYFGPGTRLLVL.

The chain carries TRBV5-1 and TRBJ2-3; 13 nucleotides line up with TRBD2. The V and J ends lost 4 bases and 1 base, in that order; junction bases with no gene match: 6. Germline CDR1 and CDR2: SGHRS and YFSETQ. The CDR3 loop spans 17 amino acids. This CDR3 reads CASSGGLAGDRTDTQYF. The CDR3 bases are TGCGCCAGCAGCGGAGGACTAGCGGGGGACCGCACAGATACGCAGTATTTT. Looking up the rest from reference TRBV5-1 and TRBJ2-3 gives the full variable domain: KAGVTQTPRYLIKTRGQQVTLSCSPISGHRSVSWYQQTPGQGLQFLFEYFSETQRNKGNFPGRFSGRQFSNSRSEMNVSTLELGDSALYLCASSGGLAGDRTDTQYFGPGTRLTVL.

The chain joins TRBV25-1 to TRBJ2-1; D possibly corresponds to TRBD1 (7 bases). CDR3 length: 14 amino acids. Looked up from germline, CDR1 is MGHDK and CDR2 is SYGVNS. The ends were cut back, 6 bases at V and 7 bases at J, with 16 bases in the middle. CDR3: CASRRLSGGNEQFF. For the CDR3, the DNA is TGTGCCAGCAGAAGACTATCAGGGGGGAATGAGCAGTTCTTC.

The CDR3 DNA reads as TGTGCCAGCTCTCCCCAGGGGGTACCAGATACGCAGTATTTT. Amino acids: CASSPQGVPDTQYF. This chain uses TRBV28 with TRBJ2-3, with 7 bases fitting TRBD1. The CDR3 covers 14 residues. CDR1 and CDR2 (germline): MDHEN, SYDVKM. V shed 8 bases and J 4 bases; nucleotides not matched to a gene: 9.

The chain joins TRBV30 to TRBJ2-7; D is ambiguous. The length of the CDR3 is 13 residues. Trimming took off 0 bases at V and 5 bases at J, with 11 bases between the two ends. Germline values: CDR1 GTSNPN, CDR2 SVGIG (reference sequence). The CDR3 sequence is CAWSVQAWHEQYF. The CDR3 DNA is TGTGCCTGGAGTGTGCAGGCCTGGCACGAGCAGTACTTC.

The rearrangement uses TRBV5-1 and TRBJ2-3; 7 bases agree with TRBD2. This CDR3 is built from 12 residues. The trim removed 6 bases at V and 5 bases at J, leaving 3 bases unmatched. Germline V gives CDR1 SGHRS, CDR2 YFSETQ. Here the CDR3 reads CASNGGEDTQYF. The CDR3 DNA is TGCGCCAGCAATGGGGGGGAAGATACGCAGTATTTT.

This chain connects TRBV5-4 to TRBJ1-2; D unclear. The germline V gene encodes CDR1 SGHNT and CDR2 YYREEE (reference sequence). The CDR3 is made up of 16 amino acids. V was pared by 0 bases and J by 8 bases, with 20 bases between. The CDR3 spells CASSLGRREALWGYTF. DNA of the CDR3: TGTGCCAGCAGCTTGGGCCGACGGGAAGCCCTCTGGGGCTACACCTTC. Variable domain in full (rest from reference TRBV5-4 and TRBJ1-2): ETGVTQSPTHLIKTRGQQVTLRCSSQSGHNTVSWYQQALGQGPQFIFQYYREEENGRGNFPPRFSGLQFPNYSSELNVNALELDDSALYLCASSLGRREALWGYTFGSGTRLTVV.